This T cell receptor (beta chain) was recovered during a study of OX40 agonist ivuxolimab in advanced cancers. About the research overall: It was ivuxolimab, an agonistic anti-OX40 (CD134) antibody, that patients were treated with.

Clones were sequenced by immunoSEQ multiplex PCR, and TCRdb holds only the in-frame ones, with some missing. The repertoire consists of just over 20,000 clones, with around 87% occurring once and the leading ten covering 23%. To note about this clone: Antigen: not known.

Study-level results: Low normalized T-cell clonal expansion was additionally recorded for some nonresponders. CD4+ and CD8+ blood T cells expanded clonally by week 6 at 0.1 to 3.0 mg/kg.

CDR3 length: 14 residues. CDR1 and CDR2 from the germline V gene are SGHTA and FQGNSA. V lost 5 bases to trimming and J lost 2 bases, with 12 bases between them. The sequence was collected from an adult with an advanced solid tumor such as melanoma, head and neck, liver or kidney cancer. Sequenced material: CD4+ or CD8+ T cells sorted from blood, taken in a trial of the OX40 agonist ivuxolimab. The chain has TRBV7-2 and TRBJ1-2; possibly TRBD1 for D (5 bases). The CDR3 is CASSLTAGNYGYTF. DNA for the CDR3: TGTGCCAGCAGCCTCACAGCAGGGAACTATGGCTACACCTTC.